This TCR beta chain was profiled in a study of blood T cell repertoires in COVID-19. The protocol was immunoSEQ multiplex PCR, while the TCRdb copy is restricted to in-frame clones and leaves out a portion. The sample records 100,000 to 150,000 clones, over 75% being singletons. The trim removed 0 bases at V and 4 bases at J, leaving 5 bases unmatched. Germline loops: CDR1 MNHEY, CDR2 SVGAGI. There are 15 residues in the CDR3. The TCR sequence derives from a woman aged 80 or over with acute or convalescent COVID-19. The J gene is TRBJ1-2, the V gene TRBV6-5, with 7 bases matching TRBD1. Sequencing was performed on peripheral blood. The CDR3 here is CASSYSSRGIYGYTF. CDR3 nucleotide sequence: TGTGCCAGCAGTTACTCATCCAGGGGGATCTATGGCTACACCTTC.